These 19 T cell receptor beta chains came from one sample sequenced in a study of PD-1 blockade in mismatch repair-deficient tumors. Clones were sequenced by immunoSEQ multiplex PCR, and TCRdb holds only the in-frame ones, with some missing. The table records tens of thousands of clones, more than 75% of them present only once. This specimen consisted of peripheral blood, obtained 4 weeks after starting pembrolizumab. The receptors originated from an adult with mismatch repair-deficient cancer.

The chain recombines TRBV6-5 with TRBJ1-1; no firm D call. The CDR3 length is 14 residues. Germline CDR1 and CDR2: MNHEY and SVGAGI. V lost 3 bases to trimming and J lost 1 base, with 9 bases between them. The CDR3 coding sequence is TGTGCCAGCAGTTATCTATGGGAGAACACTGAAGCTTTCTTT. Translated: CASSYLWENTEAFF.

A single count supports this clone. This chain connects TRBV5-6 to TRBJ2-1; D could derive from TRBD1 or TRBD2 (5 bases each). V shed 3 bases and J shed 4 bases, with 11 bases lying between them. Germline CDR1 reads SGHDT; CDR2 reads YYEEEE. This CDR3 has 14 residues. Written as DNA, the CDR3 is TGTGCCAGCAGCTCCGACGGGGCTTACAATGAGCAGTTCTTC. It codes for CASSSDGAYNEQFF.

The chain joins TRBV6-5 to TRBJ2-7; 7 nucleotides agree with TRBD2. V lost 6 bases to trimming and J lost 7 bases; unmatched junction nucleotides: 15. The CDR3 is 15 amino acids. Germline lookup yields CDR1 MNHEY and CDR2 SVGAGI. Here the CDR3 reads CASSKTGTNLLEQYF. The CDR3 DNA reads TGTGCCAGCAGCAAGACCGGGACTAATTTGTTGGAGCAGTACTTC.

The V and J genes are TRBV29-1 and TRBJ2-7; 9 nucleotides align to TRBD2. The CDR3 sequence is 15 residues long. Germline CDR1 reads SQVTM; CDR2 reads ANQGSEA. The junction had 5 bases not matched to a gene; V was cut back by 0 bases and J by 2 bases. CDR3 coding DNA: TGCAGCGTTGAAGACCGCGCGGGAGGGCCCTACGAGCAGTACTTC. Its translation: CSVEDRAGGPYEQYF.

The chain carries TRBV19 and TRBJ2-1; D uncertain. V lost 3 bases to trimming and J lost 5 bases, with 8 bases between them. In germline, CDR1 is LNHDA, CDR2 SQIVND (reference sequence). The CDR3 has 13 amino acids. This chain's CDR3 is CASSIGQNNEQFF. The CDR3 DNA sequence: TGTGCCAGTAGTATCGGGCAGAACAATGAGCAGTTCTTC.

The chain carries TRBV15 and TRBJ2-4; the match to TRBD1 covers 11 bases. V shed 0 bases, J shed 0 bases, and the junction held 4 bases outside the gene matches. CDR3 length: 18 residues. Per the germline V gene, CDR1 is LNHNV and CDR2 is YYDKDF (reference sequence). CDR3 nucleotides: TGTGCCACCAGCAGAGATCTGGACAGGGGGCGAGCCAAAAACATTCAGTACTTC. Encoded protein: CATSRDLDRGRAKNIQYF.

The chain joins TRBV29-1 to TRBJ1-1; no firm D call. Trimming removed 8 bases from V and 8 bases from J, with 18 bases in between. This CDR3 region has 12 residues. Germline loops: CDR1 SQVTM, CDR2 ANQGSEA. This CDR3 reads CSYTGGSPEAFF. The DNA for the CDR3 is TGCAGCTATACGGGAGGCAGCCCCGAAGCTTTCTTT.

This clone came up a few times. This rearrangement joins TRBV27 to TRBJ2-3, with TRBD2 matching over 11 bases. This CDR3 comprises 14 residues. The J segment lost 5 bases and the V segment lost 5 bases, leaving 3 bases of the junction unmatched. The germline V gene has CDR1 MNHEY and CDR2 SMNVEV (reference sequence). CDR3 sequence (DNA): TGTGCCAGCAGTATAGCGGGAGGGATAGATACGCAGTATTTT. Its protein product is CASSIAGGIDTQYF.

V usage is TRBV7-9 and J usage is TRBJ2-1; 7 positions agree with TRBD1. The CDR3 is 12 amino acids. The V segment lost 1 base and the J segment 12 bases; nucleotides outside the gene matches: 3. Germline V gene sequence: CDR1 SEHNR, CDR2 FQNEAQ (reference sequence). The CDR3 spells CASSLVNRGQFF. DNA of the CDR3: TGTGCCAGCAGCTTAGTTAACAGGGGGCAGTTCTTC.

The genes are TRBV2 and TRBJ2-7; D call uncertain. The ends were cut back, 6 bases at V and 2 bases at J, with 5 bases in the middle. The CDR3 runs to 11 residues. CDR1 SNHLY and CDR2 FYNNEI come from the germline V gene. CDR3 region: CASSPTYEQYF. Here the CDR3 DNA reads TGTGCCAGCAGCCCAACCTACGAGCAGTACTTC.

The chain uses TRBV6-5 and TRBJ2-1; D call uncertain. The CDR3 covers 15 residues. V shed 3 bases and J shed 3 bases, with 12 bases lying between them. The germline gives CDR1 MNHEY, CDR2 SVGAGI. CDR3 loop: CASSYLKKLYNEQFF. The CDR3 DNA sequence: TGTGCCAGCAGTTATTTAAAAAAACTCTACAATGAGCAGTTCTTC.

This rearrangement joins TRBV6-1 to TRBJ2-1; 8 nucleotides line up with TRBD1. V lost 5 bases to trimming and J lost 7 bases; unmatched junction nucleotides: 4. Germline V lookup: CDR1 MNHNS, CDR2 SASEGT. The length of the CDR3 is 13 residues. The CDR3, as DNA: TGTGCCAGCAGTTCGGACAGGGAGAATGAGCAGTTCTTC. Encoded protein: CASSSDRENEQFF.

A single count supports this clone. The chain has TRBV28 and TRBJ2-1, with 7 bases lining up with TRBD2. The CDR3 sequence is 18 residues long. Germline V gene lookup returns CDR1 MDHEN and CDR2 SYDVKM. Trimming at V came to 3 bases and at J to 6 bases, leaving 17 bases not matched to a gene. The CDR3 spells CASSLGGWSGRIFNEQFF. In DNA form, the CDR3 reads TGTGCCAGCAGTTTGGGAGGGTGGTCGGGTCGAATTTTCAATGAGCAGTTCTTC. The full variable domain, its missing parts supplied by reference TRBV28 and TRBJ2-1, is DVKVTQSSRYLVKRTGEKVFLECVQDMDHENMFWYRQDPGLGLRLIYFSYDVKMKEKGDIPEGYSVSREKKERFSLILESASTNQTSMYLCASSLGGWSGRIFNEQFFGPGTRLTVL.

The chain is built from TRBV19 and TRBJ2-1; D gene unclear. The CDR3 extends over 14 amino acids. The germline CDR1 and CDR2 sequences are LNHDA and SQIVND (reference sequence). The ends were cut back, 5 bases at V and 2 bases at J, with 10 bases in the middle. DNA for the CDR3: TGTGCCAGTAGTCCCGGATTTACCTACAATGAGCAGTTCTTC. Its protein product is CASSPGFTYNEQFF.

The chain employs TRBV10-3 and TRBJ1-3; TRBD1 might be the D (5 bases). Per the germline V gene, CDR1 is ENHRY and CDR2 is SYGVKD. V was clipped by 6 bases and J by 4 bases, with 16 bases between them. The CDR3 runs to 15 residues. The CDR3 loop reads CAIRPRGENGNTIYF. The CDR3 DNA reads TGTGCCATCAGGCCCCGAGGGGAGAACGGAAACACCATATATTTT.

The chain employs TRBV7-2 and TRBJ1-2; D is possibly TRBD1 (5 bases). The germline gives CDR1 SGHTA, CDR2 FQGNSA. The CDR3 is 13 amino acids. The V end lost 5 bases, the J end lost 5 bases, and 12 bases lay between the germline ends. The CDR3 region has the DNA TGTGCCAGCAGCGCCGGGACGGTTTATGGCTACACCTTC. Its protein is CASSAGTVYGYTF.

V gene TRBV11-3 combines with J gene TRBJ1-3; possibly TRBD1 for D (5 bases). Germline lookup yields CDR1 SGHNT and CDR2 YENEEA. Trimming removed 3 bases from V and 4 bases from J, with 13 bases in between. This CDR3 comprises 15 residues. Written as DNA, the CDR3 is TGTGCCAGCAGCTTCCGTGAGGGGAACGGAAACACCATATATTTT. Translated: CASSFREGNGNTIYF.

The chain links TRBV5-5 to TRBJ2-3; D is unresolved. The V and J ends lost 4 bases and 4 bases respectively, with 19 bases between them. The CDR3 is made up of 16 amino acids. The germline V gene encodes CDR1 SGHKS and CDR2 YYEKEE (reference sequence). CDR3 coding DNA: TGTGCCAGCAGCCTCTCTGAAGGCGGCGCCTCAGATACGCAGTATTTT. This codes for CASSLSEGGASDTQYF. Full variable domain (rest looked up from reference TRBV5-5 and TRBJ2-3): DAGVTQSPTHLIKTRGQQVTLRCSPISGHKSVSWYQQVLGQGPQFIFQYYEKEERGRGNFPDRFSARQFPNYSSELNVNALLLGDSALYLCASSLSEGGASDTQYFGPGTRLTVL.

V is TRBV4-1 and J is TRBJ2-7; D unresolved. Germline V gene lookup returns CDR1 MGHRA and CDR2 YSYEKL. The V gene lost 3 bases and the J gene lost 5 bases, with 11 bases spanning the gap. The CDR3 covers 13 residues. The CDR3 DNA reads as TGCGCCAGCAGCCAGGATCTCCGGAACGAGCAGTACTTC. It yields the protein CASSQDLRNEQYF.